The 18 T cell receptor beta chains given below trace back to one sample, sequenced in a study of cytomegalovirus exposure and HLA in healthy donors. Sequenced by immunoSEQ multiplex PCR; TCRdb stores in-frame clones only, minus some. The sample lists more than 150,000 clones; around nine tenths were seen once. Sequenced input: PBMCs. The source is a man younger than 35 in good health and CMV-seronegative.

The chain recombines TRBV5-1 with TRBJ1-3, with a possible D match to TRBD1 (6 bases). V lost 4 bases and J lost 1, with 9 bases in between. In germline, CDR1 is SGHRS, CDR2 YFSETQ. The CDR3 loop spans 14 amino acids. CDR3 amino acids: CASSVQGSGNTIYF. The DNA for the CDR3 is TGCGCCAGCAGCGTACAGGGTTCTGGAAACACCATATATTTT.

The rearrangement links TRBV4-1 to TRBJ2-3; 8 bases fit TRBD1. Germline trimming cut 2 bases from V and 6 bases from J; bases unmatched to any gene: 13. Germline V gene data show CDR1 as MGHRA and CDR2 as YSYEKL. The CDR3 loop spans 17 amino acids. The CDR3 here is CASSQPLQGAKQDTQYF. Written as DNA, the CDR3 is TGCGCCAGCAGCCAACCGCTTCAGGGGGCTAAACAGGATACGCAGTATTTT.

The chain links TRBV4-1 to TRBJ2-7, with 11 bases identical to TRBD2. Trimming at V came to 0 bases and at J to 4 bases, leaving 5 bases not matched to a gene. The CDR3 consists of 16 residues. Germline V CDR1 and CDR2: MGHRA, YSYEKL. The CDR3 nucleotides read TGCGCCAGCAGCCAAGACTTTGGACTAGCGGGTTACGAGCAGTACTTC. This encodes CASSQDFGLAGYEQYF.

In nucleotides, the CDR3 is TGTGCCAGTAGTAAGACAGGGGGGGACCCCTCCACAGATACGCAGTATTTT. Translation gives CASSKTGGDPSTDTQYF. V is TRBV19 and J is TRBJ2-3, with 9 bases matching TRBD1. CDR1 LNHDA and CDR2 SQIVND come from the germline V gene (reference sequence). Unmatched junction bases numbered 10, after V lost 4 bases and J lost 2 bases. The CDR3 extends over 17 amino acids.

The rearrangement uses TRBV2 and TRBJ1-5, with D unresolved. Germline lookup yields CDR1 SNHLY and CDR2 FYNNEI. The CDR3 extends over 15 amino acids. Trimming removed 6 bases at V and 0 bases at J, with 12 bases between. In DNA form, the CDR3 reads TGTGCCAGCAGGCCGGAACTATATAGCAATCAGCCCCAGCATTTT. It codes for CASRPELYSNQPQHF.

The chain links TRBV5-1 to TRBJ2-3, with D unresolved. The CDR3 covers 17 residues. V was pared by 4 bases and J by 0 bases, with 18 bases between. Germline V CDR1 and CDR2: SGHRS, YFSETQ. The CDR3 sequence: CASSLLGSFGSTDTQYF. The CDR3 nucleotides read TGCGCCAGCAGCCTACTCGGTTCCTTCGGTAGCACAGATACGCAGTATTTT.

The V gene is TRBV30, the J gene TRBJ1-1, with D maybe TRBD1 (5 bases). Trimming cost V 0 bases and J 4 bases, with 12 bases left between them. The CDR3 contains 14 residues. Per germline, CDR1 GTSNPN and CDR2 SVGIG (reference sequence). The DNA of the CDR3 is TGTGCCTGGAGTGTCTTCGGGGGATTCACTGAAGCTTTCTTT. As protein: CAWSVFGGFTEAFF.

The chain recombines TRBV15 with TRBJ2-1; TRBD2 aligns across 8 bases. CDR1 and CDR2 from the germline V gene are LNHNV and YYDKDF (reference sequence). CDR3 length: 16 residues. V shed 3 bases, J shed 4 bases, and the junction held 8 bases outside the gene matches. This CDR3 reads CATSSRGGRGYNEQFF. The CDR3 nucleotides read TGTGCCACCAGCAGTCGGGGGGGGCGCGGATACAATGAGCAGTTCTTC.

CDR3 region: CASSTLAGARNTGELFF. As DNA, the CDR3 is TGTGCCAGCAGCACACTAGCGGGGGCCAGGAACACCGGGGAGCTGTTTTTT. The chain employs TRBV5-4 and TRBJ2-2; TRBD2 agrees at 11 bases. CDR1 is SGHNT and CDR2 is YYREEE in the germline V gene (reference sequence). J was trimmed by 1 base and V by 4 bases; bases with no gene match: 6. CDR3 size: 17 residues.

CDR3 region: CASSFSGGNTEAFF. The CDR3 DNA reads as TGCGCCAGCAGCTTTTCAGGGGGGAACACTGAAGCTTTCTTT. The rearrangement uses TRBV5-1 and TRBJ1-1, with TRBD1 matching over 7 bases. After removal of 2 bases from V and 1 base from J, the junction contained 2 bases not matched to a gene. This CDR3 has 14 amino acids. Germline V gives CDR1 SGHRS, CDR2 YFSETQ.

The genes are TRBV4-1 and TRBJ2-3, with 8 bases lining up with TRBD2. The CDR3 is 13 residues long. The V and J ends lost 0 bases and 11 bases, in that order; junction bases with no gene match: 4. Looked up from germline, CDR1 is MGHRA and CDR2 is YSYEKL. The CDR3 DNA sequence: TGCGCCAGCAGCCAAGATAAGGGACTAGAGCAGTATTTT. This gives the protein CASSQDKGLEQYF.

The V and J genes are TRBV11-2 and TRBJ2-3, with 7 bases that match TRBD2. This CDR3 has 15 amino acids. V dropped 2 bases and J dropped 0; count of bases not matched to a gene: 2. Germline V lookup: CDR1 SGHAT, CDR2 FQNNGV. The CDR3 DNA reads TGTGCCAGCAGCTTAAGCGGGGCTAGCACAGATACGCAGTATTTT. It translates to CASSLSGASTDTQYF.

The chain recombines TRBV10-3 with TRBJ1-2; 7 bases map to TRBD1. CDR1 is ENHRY, CDR2 SYGVKD, per germline. This CDR3 is built from 16 residues. V shed 0 bases and J 0 bases; nucleotides not matched to a gene: 4. CDR3 sequence: CAISESRTGANYGYTF. CDR3 coding DNA: TGTGCCATCAGTGAGTCAAGGACAGGAGCTAACTATGGCTACACCTTC.

This rearrangement joins TRBV6-6 to TRBJ2-5; 11 positions agree with TRBD2. CDR3 size: 14 residues. CDR1 MNHNY and CDR2 SVGAGI come from the germline V gene (reference sequence). The V and J ends lost 5 bases and 3 bases, in that order; junction bases with no gene match: 2. The CDR3 spells CASSILAGEETQYF. For the CDR3, the DNA is TGTGCCAGCAGTATACTAGCGGGGGAAGAGACCCAGTACTTC.

V is TRBV10-1 and J is TRBJ2-1, with 12 bases aligning to TRBD2. Germline trimming cut 5 bases from V and 8 bases from J; bases unmatched to any gene: 4. Looked up from germline, CDR1 is WNHNN and CDR2 is SYGVQD (reference sequence). CDR3 length: 14 amino acids. CDR3 in amino acids: CASSRLAGDDEQFF. The CDR3 DNA is TGCGCCAGCAGTCGACTAGCGGGAGATGATGAGCAGTTCTTC.

The chain has TRBV19 and TRBJ1-5; TRBD1 is a possible D gene (5 bases). The CDR3 runs to 14 residues. Germline V gene data show CDR1 as LNHDA and CDR2 as SQIVND (reference sequence). Trimming shortened V by 7 bases and J by 3 bases, and 13 bases separated the two germline ends. The CDR3 region has the DNA TGTGCCAGTACCCTTACGGGGGACAATCAGCCCCAGCATTTT. Amino acids: CASTLTGDNQPQHF.

The genes are TRBV5-6 and TRBJ1-1; weak D call: TRBD1 (5 bases). The CDR3 totals 16 residues. Trimming took 2 bases from V and 1 from J, leaving 15 bases between them. The germline V gene encodes CDR1 SGHDT and CDR2 YYEEEE. CDR3 sequence reads: CASSLSPGRENTEAFF. DNA for the CDR3: TGTGCCAGCAGCTTAAGCCCGGGCAGGGAGAACACTGAAGCTTTCTTT. The complete variable domain, with remaining parts taken from reference TRBV5-6 and TRBJ1-1, reads DAGVTQSPTHLIKTRGQQVTLRCSPKSGHDTVSWYQQALGQGPQFIFQYYEEEERQRGNFPDRFSGHQFPNYSSELNVNALLLGDSALYLCASSLSPGRENTEAFFGQGTRLTVV.

The chain employs TRBV6-5 and TRBJ1-2; a possible D gene is TRBD1 (5 bases). The CDR3 length is 14 residues. Germline V CDR1 and CDR2: MNHEY, SVGAGI. Trimming cost V 6 bases and J 2 bases, with 13 bases left between them. In nucleotides, the CDR3 is TGTGCCAGCAGCCCCATACAGGCAAACTATGGCTACACCTTC. Translation gives CASSPIQANYGYTF.